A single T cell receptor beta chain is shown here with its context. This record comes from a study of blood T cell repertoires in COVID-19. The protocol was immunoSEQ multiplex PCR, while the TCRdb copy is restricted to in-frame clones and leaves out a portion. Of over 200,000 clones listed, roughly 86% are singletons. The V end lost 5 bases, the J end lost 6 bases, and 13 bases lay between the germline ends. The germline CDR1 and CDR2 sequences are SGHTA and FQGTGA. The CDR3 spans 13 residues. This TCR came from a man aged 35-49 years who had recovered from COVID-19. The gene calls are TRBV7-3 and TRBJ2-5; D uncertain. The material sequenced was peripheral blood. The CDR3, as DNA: TGTGCCAGCAGCAGATCTCCAAGCCAGACCCAGTACTTC. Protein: CASSRSPSQTQYF.